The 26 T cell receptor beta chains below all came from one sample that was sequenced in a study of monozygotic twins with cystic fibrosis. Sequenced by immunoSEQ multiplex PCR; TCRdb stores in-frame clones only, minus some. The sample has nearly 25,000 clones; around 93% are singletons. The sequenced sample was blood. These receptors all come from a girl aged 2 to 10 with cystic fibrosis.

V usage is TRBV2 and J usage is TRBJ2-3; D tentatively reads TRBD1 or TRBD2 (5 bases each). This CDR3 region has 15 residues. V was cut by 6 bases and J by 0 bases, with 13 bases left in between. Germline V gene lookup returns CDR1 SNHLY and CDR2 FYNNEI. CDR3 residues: CASRPGWGSTDTQYF. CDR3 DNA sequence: TGTGCCAGCAGGCCGGGGTGGGGGAGCACAGATACGCAGTATTTT.

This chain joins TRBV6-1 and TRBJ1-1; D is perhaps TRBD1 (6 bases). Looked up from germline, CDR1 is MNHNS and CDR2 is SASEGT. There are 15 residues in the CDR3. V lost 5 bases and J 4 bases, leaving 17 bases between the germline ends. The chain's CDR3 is CASSRRGQPPTEAFF. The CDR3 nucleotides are TGTGCCAGCAGTCGTCGGGGACAACCACCCACTGAAGCTTTCTTT.

The CDR3 bases are TGCAGCGTTCTAACCGGAGCAGCAAACTATGGCTACACCTTC. This sequence encodes CSVLTGAANYGYTF. This chain joins TRBV29-1 and TRBJ1-2; no clear D. The CDR3 totals 14 residues. Germline loops: CDR1 SQVTM, CDR2 ANQGSEA. The V end lost 5 bases, the J end lost 2 bases, and 15 bases lay between the germline ends.

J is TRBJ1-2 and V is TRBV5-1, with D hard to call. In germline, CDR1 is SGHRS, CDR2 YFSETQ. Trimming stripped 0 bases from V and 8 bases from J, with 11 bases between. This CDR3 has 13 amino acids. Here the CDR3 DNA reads TGCGCCAGCAGCTTGGTAGGGCCCAGAGGCTACACCTTC. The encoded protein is CASSLVGPRGYTF.

In nucleotides, the CDR3 is TGCGCCAGCAGTCCTTGGGACTCTGGAAACACCATATATTTT. Encoded protein: CASSPWDSGNTIYF. The chain combines TRBV5-1 with TRBJ1-3, with unresolved D. In germline, CDR1 is SGHRS, CDR2 YFSETQ. The V and J ends lost 5 bases and 0 bases respectively, with 9 bases between them. CDR3 size: 14 residues.

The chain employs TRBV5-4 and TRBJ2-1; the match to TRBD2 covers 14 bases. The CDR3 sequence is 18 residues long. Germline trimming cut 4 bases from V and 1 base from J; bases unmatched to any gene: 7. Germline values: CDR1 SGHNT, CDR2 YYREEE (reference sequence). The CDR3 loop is CASSPGTSGGSSYNEQFF. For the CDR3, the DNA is TGTGCCAGCAGCCCCGGGACTAGCGGGGGTAGTTCCTACAATGAGCAGTTCTTC.

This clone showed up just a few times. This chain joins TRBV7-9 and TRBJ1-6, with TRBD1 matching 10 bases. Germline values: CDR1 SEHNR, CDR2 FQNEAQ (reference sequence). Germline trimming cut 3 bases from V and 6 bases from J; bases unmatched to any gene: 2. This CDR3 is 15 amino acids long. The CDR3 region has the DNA TGTGCCAGCAGCTTGGGGGACAGGGGTAATTCACCCCTCCACTTT. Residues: CASSLGDRGNSPLHF.

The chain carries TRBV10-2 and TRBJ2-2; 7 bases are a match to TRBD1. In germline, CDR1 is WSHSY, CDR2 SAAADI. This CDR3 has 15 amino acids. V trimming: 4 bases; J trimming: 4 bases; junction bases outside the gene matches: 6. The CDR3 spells CASSAPDRSTGELFF. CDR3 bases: TGCGCCAGCAGTGCCCCGGACAGGTCCACCGGGGAGCTGTTTTTT.

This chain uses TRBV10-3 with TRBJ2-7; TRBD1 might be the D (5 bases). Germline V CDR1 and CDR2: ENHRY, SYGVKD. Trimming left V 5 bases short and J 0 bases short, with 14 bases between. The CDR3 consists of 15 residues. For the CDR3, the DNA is TGTGCCATCAGTTTCGACAGCTCTAGCTCCTACGAGCAGTACTTC. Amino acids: CAISFDSSSSYEQYF.

Here the CDR3 reads CASSLDRDIYNYGYTF. CDR3 DNA: TGTGCCAGCAGCTTAGACCGGGACATCTATAACTATGGCTACACCTTC. The chain couples TRBV7-9 to TRBJ1-2, with D perhaps TRBD1 (6 bases). Trimming removed 1 base from V and 1 base from J, with 13 bases in between. Germline loops: CDR1 SEHNR, CDR2 FQNEAQ (reference sequence). The CDR3 contains 16 residues.

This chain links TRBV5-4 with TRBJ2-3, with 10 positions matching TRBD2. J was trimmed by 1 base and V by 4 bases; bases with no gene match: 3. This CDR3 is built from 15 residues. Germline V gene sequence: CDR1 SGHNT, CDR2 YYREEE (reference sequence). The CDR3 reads CASSPLAGGTDTQYF. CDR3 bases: TGTGCCAGCAGCCCCCTAGCGGGGGGCACAGATACGCAGTATTTT.

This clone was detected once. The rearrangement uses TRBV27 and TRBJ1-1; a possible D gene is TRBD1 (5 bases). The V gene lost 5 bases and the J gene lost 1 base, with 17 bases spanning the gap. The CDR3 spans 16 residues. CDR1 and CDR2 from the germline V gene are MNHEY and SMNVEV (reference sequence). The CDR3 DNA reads TGTGCCAGCAGTCTCACTTGGAAAGGACAGAACACTGAAGCTTTCTTT. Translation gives CASSLTWKGQNTEAFF.

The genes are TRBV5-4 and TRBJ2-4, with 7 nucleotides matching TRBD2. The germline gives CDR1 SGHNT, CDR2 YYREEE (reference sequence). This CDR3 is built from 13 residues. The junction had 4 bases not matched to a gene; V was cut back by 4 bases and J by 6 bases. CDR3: CASSPWGGNIQYF. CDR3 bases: TGTGCCAGCAGCCCCTGGGGGGGAAACATTCAGTACTTC.

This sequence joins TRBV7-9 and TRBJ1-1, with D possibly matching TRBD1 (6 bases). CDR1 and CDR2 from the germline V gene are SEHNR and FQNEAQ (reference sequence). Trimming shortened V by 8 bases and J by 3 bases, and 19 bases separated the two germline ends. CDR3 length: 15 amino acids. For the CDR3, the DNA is TGTGCCAGCGCTAGGCTACAGGGATTGGACACTGAAGCTTTCTTT. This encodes CASARLQGLDTEAFF. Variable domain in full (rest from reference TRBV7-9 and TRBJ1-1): DTGVSQNPRHKITKRGQNVTFRCDPISEHNRLYWYRQTLGQGPEFLTYFQNEAQLEKSRLLSDRFSAERPKGSFSTLEIQRTEQGDSAMYLCASARLQGLDTEAFFGQGTRLTVV.

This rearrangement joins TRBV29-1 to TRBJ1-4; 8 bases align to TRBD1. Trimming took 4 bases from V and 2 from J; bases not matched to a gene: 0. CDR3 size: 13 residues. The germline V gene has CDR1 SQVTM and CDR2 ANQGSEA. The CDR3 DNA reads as TGCAGCGTTGCAGGGGGCACTAATGAAAAACTGTTTTTT. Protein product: CSVAGGTNEKLFF.

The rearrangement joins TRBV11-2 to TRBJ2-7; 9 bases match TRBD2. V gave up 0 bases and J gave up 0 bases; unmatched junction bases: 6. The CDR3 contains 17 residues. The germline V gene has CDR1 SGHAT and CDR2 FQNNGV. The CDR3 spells CASSLEGSGGLSYEQYF. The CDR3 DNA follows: TGTGCCAGCAGCTTAGAAGGTAGCGGGGGCCTCTCCTACGAGCAGTACTTC.

CDR3 residues: CASSPELANSPLHF. CDR3 bases: TGTGCCAGCAGCCCAGAGCTAGCTAATTCACCCCTCCACTTT. This chain uses TRBV9 with TRBJ1-6; D is unresolved. There are 14 residues in the CDR3. The ends were cut back, 4 bases at V and 6 bases at J, with 11 bases in the middle. CDR1 is SGDLS and CDR2 is YYNGEE in the germline V gene. Drawing the rest from reference TRBV9 and TRBJ1-6, the complete variable domain is DSGVTQTPKHLITATGQRVTLRCSPRSGDLSVYWYQQSLDQGLQFLIQYYNGEERAKGNILERFSAQQFPDLHSELNLSSLELGDSALYFCASSPELANSPLHFGNGTRLTVT.

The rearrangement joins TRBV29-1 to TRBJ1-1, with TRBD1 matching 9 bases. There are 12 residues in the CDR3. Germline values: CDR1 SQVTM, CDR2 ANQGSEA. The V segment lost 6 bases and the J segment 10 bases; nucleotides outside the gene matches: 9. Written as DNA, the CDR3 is TGCAGCGTGACAAGGGACAGGGACGGAGCTTTCTTT. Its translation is CSVTRDRDGAFF.

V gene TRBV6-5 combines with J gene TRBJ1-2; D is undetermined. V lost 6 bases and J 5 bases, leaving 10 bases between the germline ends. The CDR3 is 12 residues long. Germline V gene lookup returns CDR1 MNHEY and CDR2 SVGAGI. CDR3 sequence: CASSTGPYGYTF. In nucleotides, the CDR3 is TGTGCCAGCAGCACCGGACCGTATGGCTACACCTTC.

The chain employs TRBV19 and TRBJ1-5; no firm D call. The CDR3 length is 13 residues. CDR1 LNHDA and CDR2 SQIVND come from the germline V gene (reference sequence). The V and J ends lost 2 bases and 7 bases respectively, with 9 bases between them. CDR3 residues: CASSIMDYQPQHF. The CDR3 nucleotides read TGTGCCAGTAGTATAATGGACTACCAGCCCCAGCATTTT.

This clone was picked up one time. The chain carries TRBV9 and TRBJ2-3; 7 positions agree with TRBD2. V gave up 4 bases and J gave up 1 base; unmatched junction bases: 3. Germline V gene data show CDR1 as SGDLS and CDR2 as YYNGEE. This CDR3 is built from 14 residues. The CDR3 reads CASSPSGGTDTQYF. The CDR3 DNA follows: TGTGCCAGCAGCCCCAGCGGGGGCACAGATACGCAGTATTTT.

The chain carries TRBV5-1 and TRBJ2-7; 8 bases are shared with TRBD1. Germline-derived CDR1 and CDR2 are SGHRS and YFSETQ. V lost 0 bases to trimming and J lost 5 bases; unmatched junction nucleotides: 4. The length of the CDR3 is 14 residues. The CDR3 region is CASSLATGGNEQYF. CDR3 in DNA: TGCGCCAGCAGCTTGGCCACAGGGGGAAACGAGCAGTACTTC.

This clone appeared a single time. The CDR3 DNA sequence: TGTGCCTGGAGGGGTGTGGAGTCACCCCTCCACTTT. Amino acid sequence: CAWRGVESPLHF. The J gene is TRBJ1-6, the V gene TRBV30, with D unclear. The CDR3 is 12 amino acids. Germline-derived CDR1 and CDR2 are GTSNPN and SVGIG (reference sequence). V lost 3 bases to trimming and J lost 10 bases, with 10 bases between them.

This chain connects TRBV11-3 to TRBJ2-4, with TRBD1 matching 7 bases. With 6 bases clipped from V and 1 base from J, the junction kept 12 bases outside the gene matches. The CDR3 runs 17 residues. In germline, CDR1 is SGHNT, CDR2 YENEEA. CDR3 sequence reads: CASSRKQQGWAKNIQYF. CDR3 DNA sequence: TGTGCCAGCAGTCGGAAACAACAGGGGTGGGCCAAAAACATTCAGTACTTC.

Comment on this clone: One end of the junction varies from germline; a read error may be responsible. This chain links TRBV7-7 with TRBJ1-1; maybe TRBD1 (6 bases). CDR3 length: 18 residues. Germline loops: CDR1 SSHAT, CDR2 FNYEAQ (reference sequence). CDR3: CASSLSWWGGRGNTEAFF. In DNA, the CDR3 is TGTGCTAGCAGCTTATCCTGGTGGGGGGGGCGCGGGAACACTGAAGCTTTCTTT.

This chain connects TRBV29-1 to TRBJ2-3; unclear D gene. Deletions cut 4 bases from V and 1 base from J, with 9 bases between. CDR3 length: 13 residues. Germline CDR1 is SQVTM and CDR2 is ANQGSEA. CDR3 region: CSVVAGRTDTQYF. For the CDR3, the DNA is TGCAGCGTTGTGGCAGGACGCACAGATACGCAGTATTTT.